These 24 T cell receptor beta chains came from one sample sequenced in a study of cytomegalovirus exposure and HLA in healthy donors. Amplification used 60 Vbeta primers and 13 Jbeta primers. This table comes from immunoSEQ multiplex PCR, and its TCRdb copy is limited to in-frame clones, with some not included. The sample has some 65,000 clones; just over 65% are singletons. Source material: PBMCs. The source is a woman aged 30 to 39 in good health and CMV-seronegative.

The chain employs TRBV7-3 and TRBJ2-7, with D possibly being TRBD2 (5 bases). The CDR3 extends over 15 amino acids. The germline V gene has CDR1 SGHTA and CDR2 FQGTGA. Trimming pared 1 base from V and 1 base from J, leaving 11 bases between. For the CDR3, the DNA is TGTGCCAGCAGCTTAAATCCCGGGGTGTCCTACGAGCAGTACTTC. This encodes CASSLNPGVSYEQYF.

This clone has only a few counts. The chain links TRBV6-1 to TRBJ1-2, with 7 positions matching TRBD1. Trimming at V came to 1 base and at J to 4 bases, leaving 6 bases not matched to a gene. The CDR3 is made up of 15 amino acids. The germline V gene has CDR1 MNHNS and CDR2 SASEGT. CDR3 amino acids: CASSEEEGAGYGYTF. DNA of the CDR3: TGTGCCAGCAGTGAAGAGGAGGGGGCCGGCTATGGCTACACCTTC.

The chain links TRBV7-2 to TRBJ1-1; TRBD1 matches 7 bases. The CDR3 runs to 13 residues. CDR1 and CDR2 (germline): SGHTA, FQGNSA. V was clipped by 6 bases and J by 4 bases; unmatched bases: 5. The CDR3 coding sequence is TGTGCCAGCAGTTTCACAGGGGCCACTGAAGCTTTCTTT. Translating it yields CASSFTGATEAFF.

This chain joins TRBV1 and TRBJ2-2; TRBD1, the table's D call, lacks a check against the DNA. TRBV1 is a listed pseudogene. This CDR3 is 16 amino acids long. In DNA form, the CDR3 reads TGCACCAGCCGGACAGAGCCAACTCCGAACACCGGGGAGCTGTTTTTT. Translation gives CTSRTEPTPNTGELFF.

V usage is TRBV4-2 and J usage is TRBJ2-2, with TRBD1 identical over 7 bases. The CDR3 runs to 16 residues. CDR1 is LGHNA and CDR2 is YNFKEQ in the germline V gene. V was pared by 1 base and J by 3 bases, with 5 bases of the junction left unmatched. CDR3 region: CASSQGKGQYTGELFF. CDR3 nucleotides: TGTGCCAGCAGCCAAGGGAAGGGACAGTACACCGGGGAGCTGTTTTTT.

The CDR3 nucleotides are TGCAGTGCGAGGTGGAACACTGAAGCTTTCTTT. Residues: CSARWNTEAFF. The rearrangement uses TRBV20-1 and TRBJ1-1; unclear D gene. There are 11 residues in the CDR3. Deletions cut 6 bases from V and 1 base from J, with 6 bases between. The germline V gene encodes CDR1 DFQATT and CDR2 SNEGSKA (reference sequence).

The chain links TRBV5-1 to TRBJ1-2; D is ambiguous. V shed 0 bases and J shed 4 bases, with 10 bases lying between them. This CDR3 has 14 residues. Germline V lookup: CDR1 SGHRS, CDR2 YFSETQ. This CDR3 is CASSLGQSIYGYTF. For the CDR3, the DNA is TGCGCCAGCAGCTTGGGACAAAGCATCTATGGCTACACCTTC.

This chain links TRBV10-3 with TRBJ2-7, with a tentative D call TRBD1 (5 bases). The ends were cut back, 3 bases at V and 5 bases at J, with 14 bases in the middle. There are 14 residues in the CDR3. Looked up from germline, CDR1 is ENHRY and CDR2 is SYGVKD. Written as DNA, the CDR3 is TGTGCCATCAGTGAAGGGGCTGGAACTGACGAGCAGTACTTC. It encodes CAISEGAGTDEQYF.

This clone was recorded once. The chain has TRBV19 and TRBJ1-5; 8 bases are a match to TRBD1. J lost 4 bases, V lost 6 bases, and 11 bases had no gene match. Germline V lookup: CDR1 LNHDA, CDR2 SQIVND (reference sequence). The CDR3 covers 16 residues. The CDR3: CASRKRDRGGNQPQHF. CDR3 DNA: TGTGCCAGTAGAAAGCGAGACAGGGGAGGGAATCAGCCCCAGCATTTT.

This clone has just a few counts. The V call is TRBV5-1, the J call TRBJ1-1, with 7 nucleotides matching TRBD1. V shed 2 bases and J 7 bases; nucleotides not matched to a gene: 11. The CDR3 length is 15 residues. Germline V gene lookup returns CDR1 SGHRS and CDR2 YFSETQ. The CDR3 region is CASSFSGTVSLEAFF. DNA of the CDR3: TGCGCCAGCAGCTTCTCCGGGACAGTCTCTCTTGAAGCTTTCTTT.

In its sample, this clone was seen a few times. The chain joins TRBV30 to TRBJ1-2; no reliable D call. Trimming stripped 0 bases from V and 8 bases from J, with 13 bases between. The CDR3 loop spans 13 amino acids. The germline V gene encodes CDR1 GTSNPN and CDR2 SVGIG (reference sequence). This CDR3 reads CAWSVRSVSGYTF. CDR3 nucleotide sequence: TGTGCCTGGAGTGTACGATCGGTTTCCGGCTACACCTTC.

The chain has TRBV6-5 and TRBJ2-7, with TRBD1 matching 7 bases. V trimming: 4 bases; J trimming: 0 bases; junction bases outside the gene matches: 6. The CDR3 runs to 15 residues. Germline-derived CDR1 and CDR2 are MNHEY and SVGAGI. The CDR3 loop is CASSSLGQSSYEQYF. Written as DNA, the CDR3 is TGTGCCAGCAGTTCCCTGGGACAGAGCTCCTACGAGCAGTACTTC.

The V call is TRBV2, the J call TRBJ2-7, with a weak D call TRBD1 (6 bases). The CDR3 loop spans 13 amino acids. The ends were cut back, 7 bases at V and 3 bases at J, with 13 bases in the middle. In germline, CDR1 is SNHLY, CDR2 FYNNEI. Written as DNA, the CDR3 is TGTGCCAGCACCCCGGGACAACTCTACGAGCAGTACTTC. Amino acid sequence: CASTPGQLYEQYF.

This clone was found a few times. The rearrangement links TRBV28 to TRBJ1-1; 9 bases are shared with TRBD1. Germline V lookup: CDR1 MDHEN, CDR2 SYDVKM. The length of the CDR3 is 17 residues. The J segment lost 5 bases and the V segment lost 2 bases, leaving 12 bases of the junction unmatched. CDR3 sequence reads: CASSLPHAGTGLTEAFF. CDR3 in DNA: TGTGCCAGCAGTTTACCGCACGCCGGGACAGGGCTTACTGAAGCTTTCTTT. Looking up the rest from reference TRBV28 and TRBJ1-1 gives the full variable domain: DVKVTQSSRYLVKRTGEKVFLECVQDMDHENMFWYRQDPGLGLRLIYFSYDVKMKEKGDIPEGYSVSREKKERFSLILESASTNQTSMYLCASSLPHAGTGLTEAFFGQGTRLTVV.

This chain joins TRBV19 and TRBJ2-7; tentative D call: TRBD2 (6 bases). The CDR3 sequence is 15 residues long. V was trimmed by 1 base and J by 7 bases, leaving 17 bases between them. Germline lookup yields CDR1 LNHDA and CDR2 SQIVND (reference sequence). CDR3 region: CASSIGVAGPVEQYF. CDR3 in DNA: TGTGCCAGTAGTATAGGGGTGGCGGGACCGGTTGAGCAGTACTTC. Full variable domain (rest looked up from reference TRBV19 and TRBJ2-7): DGGITQSPKYLFRKEGQNVTLSCEQNLNHDAMYWYRQDPGQGLRLIYYSQIVNDFQKGDIAEGYSVSREKKESFPLTVTSAQKNPTAFYLCASSIGVAGPVEQYFGPGTRLTVT.

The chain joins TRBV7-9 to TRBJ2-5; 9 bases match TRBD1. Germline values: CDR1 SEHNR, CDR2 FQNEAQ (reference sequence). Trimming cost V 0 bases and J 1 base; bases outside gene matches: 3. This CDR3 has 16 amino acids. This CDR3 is CASSLATGGPQETQYF. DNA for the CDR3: TGTGCCAGCAGCTTAGCGACAGGGGGTCCCCAAGAGACCCAGTACTTC.

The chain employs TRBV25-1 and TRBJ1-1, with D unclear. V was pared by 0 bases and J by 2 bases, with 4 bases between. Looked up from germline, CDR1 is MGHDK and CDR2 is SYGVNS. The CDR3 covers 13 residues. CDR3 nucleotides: TGTGCCAGCAGTGAATACAGAAACACTGAAGCTTTCTTT. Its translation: CASSEYRNTEAFF.

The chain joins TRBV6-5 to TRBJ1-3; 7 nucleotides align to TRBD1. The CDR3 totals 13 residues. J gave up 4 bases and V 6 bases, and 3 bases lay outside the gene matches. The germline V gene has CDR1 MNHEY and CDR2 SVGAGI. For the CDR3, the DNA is TGTGCCAGCAGAAGGGGGCAGGGAAACACCATATATTTT. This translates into CASRRGQGNTIYF.

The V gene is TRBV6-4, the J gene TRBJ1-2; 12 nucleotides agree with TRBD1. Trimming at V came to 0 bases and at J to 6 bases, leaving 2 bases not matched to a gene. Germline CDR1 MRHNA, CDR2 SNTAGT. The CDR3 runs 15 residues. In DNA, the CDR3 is TGTGCCAGCAGTGACTCTGGGACAGGGGGCGATGGCTACACCTTC. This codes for CASSDSGTGGDGYTF.

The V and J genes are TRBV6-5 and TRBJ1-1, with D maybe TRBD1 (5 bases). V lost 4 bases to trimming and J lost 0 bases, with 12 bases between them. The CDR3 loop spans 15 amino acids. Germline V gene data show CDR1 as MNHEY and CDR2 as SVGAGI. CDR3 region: CASSFRGLLNTEAFF. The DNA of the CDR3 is TGTGCCAGCAGTTTTAGGGGTCTCCTGAACACTGAAGCTTTCTTT.

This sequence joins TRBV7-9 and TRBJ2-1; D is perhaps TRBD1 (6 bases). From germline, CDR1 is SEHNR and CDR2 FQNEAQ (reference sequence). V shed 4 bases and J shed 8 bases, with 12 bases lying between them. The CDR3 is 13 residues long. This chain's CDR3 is CASSYRGWDEQFF. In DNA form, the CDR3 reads TGTGCCAGCAGCTATAGGGGGTGGGATGAGCAGTTCTTC.

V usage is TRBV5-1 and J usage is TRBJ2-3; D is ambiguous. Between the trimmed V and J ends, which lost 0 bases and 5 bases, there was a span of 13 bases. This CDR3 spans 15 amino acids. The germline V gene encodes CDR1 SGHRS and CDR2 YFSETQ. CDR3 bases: TGCGCCAGCAGCTTGGCCGCCGGTTCAGGAGATACGCAGTATTTT. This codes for CASSLAAGSGDTQYF.

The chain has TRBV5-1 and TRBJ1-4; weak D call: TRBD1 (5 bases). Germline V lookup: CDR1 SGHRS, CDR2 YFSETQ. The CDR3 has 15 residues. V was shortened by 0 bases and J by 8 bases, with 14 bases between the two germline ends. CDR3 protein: CASSLAGGSREKLFF. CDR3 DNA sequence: TGCGCCAGCAGCTTGGCGGGGGGAAGTAGGGAAAAACTGTTTTTT.

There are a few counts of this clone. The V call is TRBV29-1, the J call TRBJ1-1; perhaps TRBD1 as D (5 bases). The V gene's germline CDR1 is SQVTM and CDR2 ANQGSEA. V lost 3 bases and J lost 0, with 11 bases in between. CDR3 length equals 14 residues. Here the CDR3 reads CSVEGGLMNTEAFF. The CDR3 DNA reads TGCAGCGTTGAGGGGGGGTTGATGAACACTGAAGCTTTCTTT. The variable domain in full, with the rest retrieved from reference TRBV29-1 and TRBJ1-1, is SAVISQKPSRDICQRGTSLTIQCQVDSQVTMMFWYRQQPGQSLTLIATANQGSEATYESGFVIDKFPISRPNLTFSTLTVSNMSPEDSSIYLCSVEGGLMNTEAFFGQGTRLTVV.